A selection of T cell receptor beta chains follows, all from one sample in a study of T cell changes during pregnancy in multiple sclerosis. Here immunoSEQ multiplex PCR was the method, and the copy in TCRdb shows in-frame clones only, minus some. This sample yields approximately 130,000 clones, of which less than 97% are seen a single time; over 0.35% belongs to the top ten. The source was peripheral blood, collected after pregnancy. All receptors come from a female donor with multiple sclerosis, enrolled in a pregnancy study. The CDR3 runs from the conserved cysteine through the conserved F or W. The order of the fields is D gene, clone size, J gene, V gene, CDR3 DNA, CDR3 protein. The D gene is left open where the match is weak. A clone size is listed for some rows: how often the clone was seen (once, few, many), or a class if it is expanded.

d_gene: .
abundance: .
j_gene: TRBJ1-5
v_gene: TRBV6-5
CDR3nt: TGTGCCAGCAGCTTCGGGCAGGGGAATCAGCCCCAGCATTTT
CDR3aa: CASSFGQGNQPQHF

d_gene: .
abundance: .
j_gene: TRBJ2-1
v_gene: TRBV4-1
CDR3nt: TGCGCCAGCAGCTCCCCGGGAGATGACAATGAGCAGTTCTTC
CDR3aa: CASSSPGDDNEQFF

d_gene: .
abundance: .
j_gene: TRBJ2-7
v_gene: TRBV7-6
CDR3nt: TGTGCCAGCAGCTTACAAGTAGCTTGGGGCCGCTCCTACGAGCAGTACTTC
CDR3aa: CASSLQVAWGRSYEQYF

d_gene: TRBD2
abundance: .
j_gene: TRBJ2-7
v_gene: TRBV27
CDR3nt: TGTGCCAGCAGTCCCCGGATCCCCCCCCCGACTAGCGGGAGGCTCTACGAGCAGTACTTC
CDR3aa: CASSPRIPPPTSGRLYEQYF

d_gene: .
abundance: .
j_gene: TRBJ2-7
v_gene: TRBV7-2
CDR3nt: TGTGCCAGCAGCTTAGGTCTCCAGGGCTACGAGCAGTACTTC
CDR3aa: CASSLGLQGYEQYF

d_gene: TRBD1
abundance: .
j_gene: TRBJ2-7
v_gene: TRBV7-2
CDR3nt: TGTGCCAGCAGCACGAGCCCGGGACAGTTATTCTCCTACGAGCAGTACTTC
CDR3aa: CASSTSPGQLFSYEQYF

d_gene: TRBD1
abundance: .
j_gene: TRBJ1-5
v_gene: TRBV28
CDR3nt: TGTGCCAGCAGCCCCGGGACAGGGGTGCAGCCCCAGCATTTT
CDR3aa: CASSPGTGVQPQHF

d_gene: TRBD1
abundance: .
j_gene: TRBJ1-1
v_gene: TRBV19
CDR3nt: TGTGCCAGTATGACCGGGACAGGGGAAGCTTTCTTT
CDR3aa: CASMTGTGEAFF

d_gene: .
abundance: .
j_gene: TRBJ2-3
v_gene: TRBV19
CDR3nt: TGTGCCAGTAGCGCAACAGGCGCGGATACGCAGTATTTT
CDR3aa: CASSATGADTQYF

d_gene: .
abundance: .
j_gene: TRBJ1-2
v_gene: TRBV5-1
CDR3nt: TGCGCCAGCAGCTATTCCGGGGACTATGGCTACACCTTC
CDR3aa: CASSYSGDYGYTF

d_gene: .
abundance: few
j_gene: TRBJ1-5
v_gene: TRBV7-8
CDR3nt: TGTGCCAGCAGCTTAGCCCCCCGCCAGGGCGATGGTCAGCCCCAGCATTTT
CDR3aa: CASSLAPRQGDGQPQHF

d_gene: .
abundance: .
j_gene: TRBJ2-3
v_gene: TRBV7-2
CDR3nt: TGTGCCAGTAAGGGGCAGTTGAGAGATACGCAGTATTTT
CDR3aa: CASKGQLRDTQYF

d_gene: TRBD1
abundance: .
j_gene: TRBJ1-2
v_gene: TRBV7-9
CDR3nt: TGTGCCAGCAGCTTTACGGACAGGGGGGTCGGTGTTTATGGCTACACCTTC
CDR3aa: CASSFTDRGVGVYGYTF

d_gene: .
abundance: .
j_gene: TRBJ1-1
v_gene: TRBV7-3
CDR3nt: TGTGCCAGCAGCTTAGACGCGTGGGGCGGTGAAGCTTTCTTT
CDR3aa: CASSLDAWGGEAFF

d_gene: .
abundance: few
j_gene: TRBJ1-1
v_gene: TRBV28
CDR3nt: TGTGCCAGCAGGTTTAACCGCGGTCCTGAAGCTTTCTTT
CDR3aa: CASRFNRGPEAFF

d_gene: TRBD2
abundance: .
j_gene: TRBJ2-1
v_gene: TRBV9
CDR3nt: TGTGCCAGCAGCGTAGTTAGCGGGTCCTACAATGAGCAGTTCTTC
CDR3aa: CASSVVSGSYNEQFF

d_gene: TRBD1
abundance: .
j_gene: TRBJ2-6
v_gene: TRBV28
CDR3nt: TGTGCCAGCAGTTTGGACAGGGGCCTCGCCGGGGCCAACGTCCTGACTTTC
CDR3aa: CASSLDRGLAGANVLTF

d_gene: TRBD1
abundance: .
j_gene: TRBJ1-5
v_gene: TRBV6-6
CDR3nt: TGTGCCAGCAGTCCCCTCCAGGGGGCGAGTCAGCCCCAGCATTTT
CDR3aa: CASSPLQGASQPQHF

d_gene: .
abundance: .
j_gene: TRBJ1-1
v_gene: TRBV5-4
CDR3nt: TGTGCCAGCAGCTTGGATACCACAGGGAACACTGAAGCTTTCTTT
CDR3aa: CASSLDTTGNTEAFF

d_gene: TRBD1
abundance: .
j_gene: TRBJ1-5
v_gene: TRBV7-3
CDR3nt: TGTGCCAGCAGCCGAACGACTTCGACAGGGCCCAAATATAGCAATCAGCCCCAGCATTTT
CDR3aa: CASSRTTSTGPKYSNQPQHF

d_gene: TRBD2
abundance: .
j_gene: TRBJ2-5
v_gene: TRBV18
CDR3nt: TGTGCCAGCTCACCGGGACTAGCGGGACCTACAGAGACCCAGTACTTC
CDR3aa: CASSPGLAGPTETQYF

d_gene: .
abundance: .
j_gene: TRBJ2-5
v_gene: TRBV7-2
CDR3nt: TGTGCCAGCAGCTTAGCGTCCAGGGTAGGAAAGACCCAGTACTTC
CDR3aa: CASSLASRVGKTQYF

d_gene: .
abundance: .
j_gene: TRBJ2-7
v_gene: TRBV4-1
CDR3nt: TGCGCCAGCAGCTCCGGGGGGCCATACTACGAGCAGTACTTC
CDR3aa: CASSSGGPYYEQYF

d_gene: .
abundance: .
j_gene: TRBJ2-7
v_gene: TRBV19
CDR3nt: TGTGCCAGTAGTGCAGGTCCCTACGAGCAGTACTTC
CDR3aa: CASSAGPYEQYF

d_gene: .
abundance: .
j_gene: TRBJ2-7
v_gene: TRBV29-1
CDR3nt: TGCAGCGTTGAGGTCGAGAGCTCCTACGAGCAGTACTTC
CDR3aa: CSVEVESSYEQYF

d_gene: .
abundance: .
j_gene: TRBJ1-1
v_gene: TRBV5-1
CDR3nt: TGCGCCAGCAGCCCCCCGTTGGGGAGCGGGAACACTGAAGCTTTCTTT
CDR3aa: CASSPPLGSGNTEAFF

d_gene: .
abundance: .
j_gene: TRBJ2-1
v_gene: TRBV28
CDR3nt: TGTGCCAGCAGTAGACTAGGCGGCAATGAGCAGTTCTTC
CDR3aa: CASSRLGGNEQFF

d_gene: TRBD1
abundance: .
j_gene: TRBJ2-1
v_gene: TRBV7-2
CDR3nt: TGTGCCAGCAGCTCGCCCGGGACAGGGGGACATGAGCAGTTCTTC
CDR3aa: CASSSPGTGGHEQFF

d_gene: .
abundance: .
j_gene: TRBJ1-2
v_gene: TRBV7-9
CDR3nt: TGTGCCAGCAGAAAAGTGGGGGCGCATGGCTACACCTTC
CDR3aa: CASRKVGAHGYTF

d_gene: TRBD1
abundance: .
j_gene: TRBJ2-3
v_gene: TRBV29-1
CDR3nt: TGCAGCGGCTGGACAGGGAGCACAGATACGCAGTATTTT
CDR3aa: CSGWTGSTDTQYF

d_gene: .
abundance: .
j_gene: TRBJ1-1
v_gene: TRBV21-1
CDR3nt: TGTGCCAGCAGCAGAATCCGGGACAGTGCTTTGGGCACTGAAGCTTTCTTT
CDR3aa: CASSRIRDSALGTEAFF

d_gene: TRBD1
abundance: .
j_gene: TRBJ2-7
v_gene: TRBV29-1
CDR3nt: TGCAGCGTTGAAGCCCGGACAGGGACCTCCTACGAGCAGTACTTC
CDR3aa: CSVEARTGTSYEQYF

d_gene: .
abundance: .
j_gene: TRBJ1-4
v_gene: TRBV30
CDR3nt: TGTGCCTGGAGTTGGTTAAACGAACTGGTTGAAAAACTGTTTTTT
CDR3aa: CAWSWLNELVEKLFF

d_gene: TRBD2
abundance: once
j_gene: TRBJ2-3
v_gene: TRBV6-1
CDR3nt: TGTGCCAGCAGTGCCCCTAGCGGGTCGGGGGGCACAGATACGCAGTATTTT
CDR3aa: CASSAPSGSGGTDTQYF

d_gene: .
abundance: .
j_gene: TRBJ2-1
v_gene: TRBV7-6
CDR3nt: TGTGCCAGCAGCCCCCTGAGCTCCTACAATGAGCAGTTCTTC
CDR3aa: CASSPLSSYNEQFF

d_gene: TRBD2
abundance: .
j_gene: TRBJ2-3
v_gene: TRBV2
CDR3nt: TGTGCCAGCAGTGAAGCGGGAGGGTTTAGAGATACGCAGTATTTT
CDR3aa: CASSEAGGFRDTQYF

d_gene: .
abundance: .
j_gene: TRBJ2-7
v_gene: TRBV6-6
CDR3nt: TGTGCCAGCAGTTCACAGGGCTACGAGCAGTACTTC
CDR3aa: CASSSQGYEQYF

d_gene: .
abundance: .
j_gene: TRBJ2-7
v_gene: TRBV2
CDR3nt: TGTGCCAGCAGTGAAGTCGGGTGGGAGGCGCAGTACTTC
CDR3aa: CASSEVGWEAQYF

d_gene: TRBD1
abundance: .
j_gene: TRBJ1-6
v_gene: TRBV28
CDR3nt: TGTGCCAGCCTAAGGACAGGGGAGGGGAATTCACCCCTCCACTTT
CDR3aa: CASLRTGEGNSPLHF

d_gene: .
abundance: .
j_gene: TRBJ2-7
v_gene: TRBV28
CDR3nt: TGTGCCAGCAGTTCTTACGGACAATTGGGGGGTGCGGTCTCCTACGAGCAGTACTTC
CDR3aa: CASSSYGQLGGAVSYEQYF